The 28 T cell receptor beta chains below all came from one sample that was sequenced in a study of blood T cells in healthy people across ages. The authors ran a second PCR of roughly 6 to 12 cycles using a sample-barcoded 5' primer and a J-beta primer mix. MiXCR, run by TCRdb on the 5' RACE reads, gives a single entry per CDR3 protein. In the table there are about 800,000 distinct CDR3 sequences, around 25% of which are singletons. In addition, the sample was reused for a study of T cells of mothers and their children.

The sequenced sample consisted of blood. These receptor sequences come from a boy between 10 and 17 years old in good health.

V is TRBV7-9 and J is TRBJ1-2; maybe TRBD1 (5 bases). Germline V CDR1 and CDR2: SEHNR, FQNEAQ (reference sequence). There are 13 residues in the CDR3. V lost 5 bases and J 7 bases, leaving 14 bases between the germline ends. This CDR3 is CASSPPGTGGYTF. The DNA of the CDR3 is TGTGCCAGCAGCCCCCCAGGGACTGGTGGCTACACCTTC. The full variable domain, with the rest looked up from reference TRBV7-9 and TRBJ1-2, is DTGVSQNPRHKITKRGQNVTFRCDPISEHNRLYWYRQTLGQGPEFLTYFQNEAQLEKSRLLSDRFSAERPKGSFSTLEIQRTEQGDSAMYLCASSPPGTGGYTFGSGTRLTVV.

The chain is built from TRBV28 and TRBJ2-7; D might be TRBD1 or TRBD2, each matching 7 bases. The CDR3 extends over 13 amino acids. CDR1 is MDHEN, CDR2 SYDVKM, per germline. Trimming took 8 bases from V and 4 from J, leaving 15 bases between them. CDR3 loop: CASHNRGGYEQYF. The CDR3 DNA reads TGTGCCAGCCATAACAGGGGAGGGTACGAGCAGTACTTC.

The V and J genes are TRBV15 and TRBJ2-1; a possible D gene is TRBD2 (6 bases). CDR1 LNHNV and CDR2 YYDKDF come from the germline V gene (reference sequence). This CDR3 spans 16 amino acids. V shed 5 bases and J shed 0 bases, with 14 bases lying between them. The CDR3 DNA reads TGTGCCACCAGCGTCCGGGGGACCATCTCCTACAATGAGCAGTTCTTC. Translating it yields CATSVRGTISYNEQFF.

This clonotype was seen only a few times. This chain uses TRBV12-3 or TRBV12-4 with TRBJ2-4, with D possibly called TRBD1 or TRBD2 (5 bases each). V was pared by 6 bases and J by 13 bases, with 16 bases between. The CDR3 sequence is 12 residues long. The CDR3 nucleotides read TGTGCCAGCAGCGGGAATCAGGGATTCCAGTACTTC. Residues: CASSGNQGFQYF.

The chain has TRBV7-9 and TRBJ2-3; no definite D call. Germline CDR1 SEHNR, CDR2 FQNEAQ (reference sequence). V lost 6 bases, J lost 3 bases, and 10 bases lay in between. CDR3 length: 13 amino acids. CDR3 loop: CASSSTWTDTQYF. CDR3 DNA sequence: TGTGCCAGCAGTTCGACCTGGACAGATACGCAGTATTTT.

V is TRBV5-1 and J is TRBJ2-2; 7 bases are shared with TRBD1. Germline assignment: CDR1 SGHRS and CDR2 YFSETQ. The length of the CDR3 is 14 residues. J gave up 3 bases and V 9 bases, and 8 bases lay outside the gene matches. The CDR3 protein is CATTRTGDTGELFF. CDR3 bases: TGCGCCACCACCAGGACAGGCGACACCGGGGAGCTGTTTTTT.

This chain connects TRBV29-1 to TRBJ2-7; 7 bases map to TRBD2. CDR3 length: 13 amino acids. Trimming cost V 6 bases and J 0 bases; bases outside gene matches: 5. Per germline, CDR1 SQVTM and CDR2 ANQGSEA. CDR3 nucleotide sequence: TGCAGCGTAGCGGGATTACTCTCCTACGAGCAGTACTTC. Protein product: CSVAGLLSYEQYF.

This clonotype was detected only a few times. CDR3: CASSSQGLNIQYF. The CDR3 DNA sequence: TGTGCCAGCAGCTCCCAGGGTCTAAACATTCAGTACTTC. The chain has TRBV7-9 and TRBJ2-4, with a weak D call TRBD1 (5 bases). Germline CDR1 and CDR2: SEHNR and FQNEAQ (reference sequence). Trimming removed 4 bases at V and 6 bases at J, with 10 bases between. The CDR3 is 13 residues long.

This clonotype appeared a few times. CDR3 in amino acids: CASSLERDVQPQHF. DNA of the CDR3: TGTGCCAGCAGCTTAGAAAGGGACGTTCAGCCCCAGCATTTT. J is TRBJ1-5 and V is TRBV11-2; possibly TRBD1 for D (5 bases). CDR1 SGHAT and CDR2 FQNNGV come from the germline V gene. V lost 0 bases and J lost 6, with 9 bases in between. The CDR3 runs 14 residues.

The rearrangement joins TRBV20-1 to TRBJ2-3; 9 bases line up with TRBD2. CDR3 size: 14 residues. Germline V gene sequence: CDR1 DFQATT, CDR2 SNEGSKA (reference sequence). The V segment lost 6 bases and the J segment 4 bases; nucleotides outside the gene matches: 8. CDR3: CSALLAGDSDTQYF. In DNA form, the CDR3 reads TGCAGTGCCCTATTAGCGGGAGATTCAGATACGCAGTATTTT.

This clonotype was counted only a few times. This chain's CDR3 is CASSLDPNYEQYF. The CDR3 nucleotides are TGTGCCAGCAGCCTCGACCCTAATTACGAGCAGTACTTC. This chain uses TRBV7-3 with TRBJ2-7; D is unclear. Trimming shortened V by 5 bases and J by 4 bases, and 12 bases separated the two germline ends. The CDR3 consists of 13 residues. Germline V lookup: CDR1 SGHTA, CDR2 FQGTGA.

The chain joins TRBV7-8 to TRBJ2-3; 8 bases are a match to TRBD2. This CDR3 comprises 15 residues. With 1 base clipped from V and 3 bases from J, the junction kept 3 bases outside the gene matches. Germline V CDR1 and CDR2: SGHVS, FQNEAQ. In DNA form, the CDR3 reads TGTGCCAGCAGCTTAGTTCCGGGAGGGACAGATACGCAGTATTTT. This translates into CASSLVPGGTDTQYF.

The chain carries TRBV4-3 and TRBJ2-2; the D call may be TRBD1 or TRBD2 (5 bases each). CDR1 and CDR2 from the germline V gene are LGHNA and YSLEER. The CDR3 runs 16 residues. Trimming stripped 1 base from V and 0 bases from J, with 9 bases between. CDR3 protein: CASSQGTGPNTGELFF. In nucleotides, the CDR3 is TGCGCCAGCAGCCAAGGAACGGGACCGAACACCGGGGAGCTGTTTTTT.

The chain joins TRBV2 to TRBJ2-5, with 9 bases fitting TRBD2. Germline CDR1 is SNHLY and CDR2 is FYNNEI. With 3 bases clipped from V and 1 base from J, the junction kept 6 bases outside the gene matches. The CDR3 length is 16 residues. Here the CDR3 DNA reads TGTGCCAGCAGTGACGGAGGCGGGGGGGTCCAAGAGACCCAGTACTTC. Translating gives CASSDGGGGVQETQYF.

This clonotype showed up just a few times. The V and J genes are TRBV28 and TRBJ1-2; 7 nucleotides align to TRBD1. CDR1 is MDHEN and CDR2 is SYDVKM in the germline V gene. J gave up 4 bases and V 8 bases, and 4 bases lay outside the gene matches. The CDR3 is 12 residues long. In DNA, the CDR3 is TGTGCCAGCCGCGGGACAGTCTATGGCTACACCTTC. It specifies CASRGTVYGYTF.

This clonotype was counted between two and nine times. The V and J genes are TRBV15 and TRBJ2-1; unclear D gene. The J call could be wrong; TRBJ2-7 is a better fit for the DNA end. Germline loops: CDR1 LNHNV, CDR2 YYDKDF (reference sequence). There are 13 residues in the CDR3. CDR3 coding DNA: TGTGCCACCAGCAGAGATCGACCGTACGAGCAGTACTTC. Protein: CATSRDRPYEQYF.

The genes are TRBV4-2 and TRBJ2-7; 8 nucleotides match TRBD1. Trimming cost V 3 bases and J 3 bases; bases outside gene matches: 7. The CDR3 is 15 amino acids. The germline V gene encodes CDR1 LGHNA and CDR2 YNFKEQ. The CDR3: CASSQTGDFGYEQYF. The CDR3, as DNA: TGTGCCAGCAGCCAGACAGGGGACTTTGGCTACGAGCAGTACTTC.

This rearrangement joins TRBV14 to TRBJ1-1, with D unresolved. V was shortened by 0 bases and J by 1 base, with 9 bases between the two germline ends. Per germline, CDR1 SGHDN and CDR2 FVKESK. This CDR3 spans 15 amino acids. In nucleotides, the CDR3 is TGTGCCAGCAGCCAAGATTCGGGTTGGAACACTGAAGCTTTCTTT. It codes for CASSQDSGWNTEAFF.

The CDR3 spells CSATSAFEKLFF. The CDR3 nucleotides read TGCAGTGCTACCTCCGCGTTTGAAAAACTGTTTTTT. This chain links TRBV20-1 with TRBJ1-4, with D uncertain. The CDR3 sequence is 12 residues long. Trimming took off 4 bases at V and 7 bases at J, with 10 bases between the two ends. Germline-derived CDR1 and CDR2 are DFQATT and SNEGSKA (reference sequence).

The rearrangement joins TRBV15 to TRBJ2-6, with D possibly TRBD2 on 6 matching bases. The CDR3 covers 15 residues. V was trimmed by 5 bases and J by 1 base, leaving 9 bases between them. Germline CDR1 and CDR2: LNHNV and YYDKDF (reference sequence). Written as DNA, the CDR3 is TGTGCCACCAGCGGTGGAGGGTCTGGGGCCAACGTCCTGACTTTC. Its protein is CATSGGGSGANVLTF.

This clonotype was recorded many times. The rearrangement uses TRBV4-1 and TRBJ2-5; the D gene could be TRBD1 or TRBD2 (6 bases each). The CDR3 runs 16 residues. Trimming shortened V by 4 bases and J by 4 bases, and 19 bases separated the two germline ends. The germline CDR1 and CDR2 sequences are MGHRA and YSYEKL. Here the CDR3 reads CASSPSGGRGRETQYF. CDR3 nucleotide sequence: TGCGCCAGCAGCCCCTCCGGGGGCAGGGGAAGAGAGACCCAGTACTTC.

The V call is TRBV20-1, the J call TRBJ1-4; possible D gene TRBD1, 6 bases. Trimming shortened V by 3 bases and J by 6 bases, and 20 bases separated the two germline ends. This CDR3 contains 16 residues. Germline V lookup: CDR1 DFQATT, CDR2 SNEGSKA (reference sequence). CDR3 protein: CSARARGQGMYEKLFF. The CDR3 DNA reads as TGCAGTGCTAGGGCGAGAGGGCAGGGGATGTATGAAAAACTGTTTTTT.

The gene calls are TRBV29-1 and TRBJ2-1, with 9 nucleotides matching TRBD2. CDR1 and CDR2 (germline): SQVTM, ANQGSEA. V was pared by 1 base and J by 8 bases, with 3 bases of the junction left unmatched. The CDR3 spans 13 residues. The CDR3 is CSVEGREGDEQFF. CDR3 sequence (DNA): TGCAGCGTTGAAGGGCGGGAGGGCGATGAGCAGTTCTTC.

This chain joins TRBV28 and TRBJ2-5; D may correspond to TRBD1 or TRBD2 (6 bases each). V was trimmed by 3 bases and J by 11 bases, leaving 22 bases between them. This CDR3 has 15 amino acids. From germline, CDR1 is MDHEN and CDR2 SYDVKM. CDR3 amino acids: CASSFKTGGLREQYF. CDR3 DNA: TGTGCCAGCAGTTTTAAGACAGGTGGGCTACGGGAGCAGTACTTC.

The chain is built from TRBV4-1 and TRBJ2-3, with D possibly being TRBD1 (6 bases). TRBJ1-5 explains the end of the DNA better; the J call may be wrong. This CDR3 region has 16 residues. CDR1 and CDR2 (germline): MGHRA, YSYEKL. The CDR3 is CASSGSAGAGADTQHF. In nucleotides, the CDR3 is TGCGCCAGCAGCGGGAGTGCGGGGGCGGGTGCAGATACGCAGCATTTT.

This clonotype was observed a few times. The rearrangement uses TRBV4-3 and TRBJ1-4, with 8 bases that match TRBD1. The V and J ends lost 2 bases and 7 bases, in that order; junction bases with no gene match: 6. Germline V CDR1 and CDR2: LGHNA, YSLEER. CDR3 length: 15 amino acids. The chain's CDR3 is CASSQSGRGLEKLFF. CDR3 DNA: TGCGCCAGCAGCCAATCCGGCAGGGGGCTTGAAAAACTGTTTTTT.

This clonotype turned up a few times. The chain links TRBV7-9 to TRBJ2-2, with 10 nucleotides matching TRBD1. Germline CDR1 is SEHNR and CDR2 is FQNEAQ (reference sequence). With V trimmed by 5 bases and J by 6 bases, 6 bases remained unmatched. This CDR3 comprises 15 residues. The CDR3 coding sequence is TGTGCCAGCAGCGCCTCCGGGACAGGGGCCGGGGAGCTGTTTTTT. This sequence encodes CASSASGTGAGELFF.

The CDR3 sequence: CASSPWDRGISEQFF. CDR3 nucleotide sequence: TGTGCCAGCAGCCCCTGGGACAGGGGGATCAGTGAGCAGTTCTTC. The V and J genes are TRBV12-3 or TRBV12-4 and TRBJ2-1; 11 bases map to TRBD1. The V segment lost 6 bases and the J segment 9 bases; nucleotides outside the gene matches: 10. The CDR3 consists of 15 residues.